This passage covers 27 T cell receptor beta chains from one sample sequenced in a study of T cell responses to AZD1222 COVID-19 vaccine (dated by TCRdb to the early 2020s). Preparation of the library involved the immunoSEQ multiplex PCR assay. What TCRdb holds here is the immuneACCESS table cut down to in-frame rearrangements. Part of the clones is not present; checked against another copy, under half of the missing clones reflect an unresolved V gene, and the others are unexplained. This sample gives some 130,000 clones in total; around 85% of them show up just once. Together, the top ten hold about 1.6% of the sample. The time point label, as the study defines it: baseline before first vaccination. Sequenced here: peripheral blood, sampled on day 0 of AZD1222 vaccination. The origin of the receptors is an adult in good health.

V is TRBV18 and J is TRBJ2-3, with 7 bases that match TRBD1. Trimming removed 2 bases from V and 2 bases from J; junction bases left unmatched: 7. Germline values: CDR1 KGHSH, CDR2 LQKENI. The CDR3 has 16 residues. The CDR3 spells CASSPGTAEPTDTQYF. The CDR3, as DNA: TGTGCCAGCTCACCAGGGACAGCCGAGCCCACAGATACGCAGTATTTT. Combining the CDR3 with reference TRBV18 and TRBJ2-3 gives the whole variable domain NAGVMQNPRHLVRRRGQEARLRCSPMKGHSHVYWYRQLPEEGLKFMVYLQKENIIDESGMPKERFSAEFPKEGPSILRIQQVVRGDSAAYFCASSPGTAEPTDTQYFGPGTRLTVL.

V and J are TRBV18 and TRBJ1-3, with a tentative D call TRBD1 (6 bases). Germline values: CDR1 KGHSH, CDR2 LQKENI. The germline V and J ends were trimmed by 3 bases and 4 bases, with 10 bases remaining between them. The CDR3 totals 14 residues. Here the CDR3 reads CASSPRGGGNTIYF. The CDR3 DNA is TGTGCCAGCTCACCGAGAGGGGGAGGAAACACCATATATTTT.

V is TRBV29-1 and J is TRBJ2-2; unclear D gene. Germline V CDR1 and CDR2: SQVTM, ANQGSEA. The V end lost 5 bases, the J end lost 2 bases, and 21 bases lay between the germline ends. The CDR3 spans 17 residues. CDR3 in amino acids: CSVFSRMWTFNTGELFF. The DNA of the CDR3 is TGCAGCGTTTTCTCAAGGATGTGGACGTTCAACACCGGGGAGCTGTTTTTT.

The V and J genes are TRBV9 and TRBJ2-3, with 11 bases matching TRBD2. V lost 0 bases to trimming and J lost 4 bases; unmatched junction nucleotides: 7. The germline V gene has CDR1 SGDLS and CDR2 YYNGEE. CDR3 size: 17 residues. In nucleotides, the CDR3 is TGTGCCAGCAGCGTAGGAGGTAGCGGGGGGGCACCAGATACGCAGTATTTT. Amino acids: CASSVGGSGGAPDTQYF.

The chain couples TRBV20-1 to TRBJ2-7, with 14 positions matching TRBD2. V was clipped by 3 bases and J by 1 base; unmatched bases: 8. The CDR3 is 17 residues long. Germline lookup yields CDR1 DFQATT and CDR2 SNEGSKA (reference sequence). The CDR3 DNA sequence: TGCAGTGCTAGTTCAGGGACTAGCGGGAGTATTTCCTACGAGCAGTACTTC. Its protein is CSASSGTSGSISYEQYF.

This clone appeared once. The CDR3 coding sequence is TGTGCCAGCAGCACTTTCCCGGGACAGGGGAAAGATACGCAGTATTTT. It translates to CASSTFPGQGKDTQYF. This rearrangement joins TRBV11-3 to TRBJ2-3; 10 bases are shared with TRBD1. From germline, CDR1 is SGHNT and CDR2 YENEEA. The V gene end was trimmed by 5 bases and the J gene end by 5 bases; junction bases not matched to a gene: 10. This CDR3 contains 16 residues.

This chain connects TRBV29-1 to TRBJ2-1; D is possibly TRBD2 (5 bases). V lost 3 bases, J lost 9 bases, and 18 bases lay in between. The CDR3 totals 14 residues. Germline lookup yields CDR1 SQVTM and CDR2 ANQGSEA. CDR3 DNA: TGCAGCGTTGATGGGCTAGACGAGGGCAGTGAGCAGTTCTTC. This gives the protein CSVDGLDEGSEQFF.

V usage is TRBV24-1 and J usage is TRBJ2-7; 10 bases match TRBD2. The V gene end was trimmed by 4 bases and the J gene end by 2 bases; junction bases not matched to a gene: 7. The CDR3 is 16 amino acids. Per germline, CDR1 KGHDR and CDR2 SFDVKD. CDR3 bases: TGTGCCACCAGTGACCCCGTAGCGGGAGGCGCCTACGAGCAGTACTTC. As protein: CATSDPVAGGAYEQYF.

The rearrangement uses TRBV11-2 and TRBJ1-2, with 9 bases lining up with TRBD1. The CDR3 runs 15 residues. Per the germline V gene, CDR1 is SGHAT and CDR2 is FQNNGV. V gave up 4 bases and J gave up 8 bases; unmatched junction bases: 11. The CDR3 spells CASSSLRRTGEGYTF. For the CDR3, the DNA is TGTGCCAGCAGCTCCTTGCGTAGGACAGGGGAAGGCTACACCTTC.

This chain uses TRBV7-2 with TRBJ2-1; 8 positions match TRBD1. This CDR3 is built from 15 residues. Germline assignment: CDR1 SGHTA and CDR2 FQGNSA. The trim removed 4 bases at V and 8 bases at J, leaving 10 bases unmatched. The CDR3 bases are TGTGCCAGCAGCTCAGTCCGGGACAGGTCCCATGAGCAGTTCTTC. This encodes CASSSVRDRSHEQFF.

V usage is TRBV21-1 and J usage is TRBJ2-1; TRBD1, the table's D call, was not compared with the DNA. TRBV21-1 is a listed pseudogene. This CDR3 is built from 14 residues. This CDR3 reads CASSRTGGGNEQFF. For the CDR3, the DNA is TGTGCCAGCAGCCGTACAGGGGGTGGAAATGAGCAGTTCTTC.

This clone was observed a handful of times. The chain recombines TRBV25-1 with TRBJ1-1, with D possibly TRBD1 on 5 matching bases. This CDR3 contains 13 residues. Trimming pared 4 bases from V and 8 bases from J, leaving 14 bases between. Germline V CDR1 and CDR2: MGHDK, SYGVNS. This CDR3 is CASSASVRTEAFF. The CDR3 DNA follows: TGTGCCAGCAGTGCCTCCGTTCGGACAGAAGCTTTCTTT.

This clone appeared a single time. The V call is TRBV6-2 or TRBV6-3, the J call TRBJ2-6, with 8 bases fitting TRBD2. This CDR3 region has 19 residues. The J segment lost 0 bases and the V segment lost 5 bases, leaving 12 bases of the junction unmatched. In germline, CDR1 is MNHEY, CDR2 SVGEGT. The CDR3 nucleotides are TGTGCCAGCAGTCCCAGCGGGAGAGTTTTCTTCTCTGGGGCCAACGTCCTGACTTTC. Encoded protein: CASSPSGRVFFSGANVLTF.

The chain couples TRBV15 to TRBJ2-1, with 10 bases aligning to TRBD2. V trimming: 0 bases; J trimming: 7 bases; junction bases outside the gene matches: 12. Germline values: CDR1 LNHNV, CDR2 YYDKDF (reference sequence). The CDR3 contains 18 residues. CDR3 sequence (DNA): TGTGCCACCAGCAGAGATCGGGCTAGCGGGAGAGACACGAATGAGCAGTTCTTC. This translates into CATSRDRASGRDTNEQFF. The whole variable domain, filled in from reference TRBV15 and TRBJ2-1, reads DAMVIQNPRYQVTQFGKPVTLSCSQTLNHNVMYWYQQKSSQAPKLLFHYYDKDFNNEADTPDNFQSRRPNTSFCFLDIRSPGLGDTAMYLCATSRDRASGRDTNEQFFGPGTRLTVL.

The rearrangement joins TRBV5-1 to TRBJ2-3; TRBD2 matches at 10 bases. This CDR3 spans 17 amino acids. The trim removed 2 bases at V and 1 base at J, leaving 7 bases unmatched. Germline V gene sequence: CDR1 SGHRS, CDR2 YFSETQ. CDR3 bases: TGCGCCAGCAGCTTACCAGCGGGAGGGCTGGGCACAGATACGCAGTATTTT. The encoded protein is CASSLPAGGLGTDTQYF.

This chain uses TRBV7-8 with TRBJ2-7, with 7 positions matching TRBD1. Germline assignment: CDR1 SGHVS and CDR2 FQNEAQ. V gave up 6 bases and J gave up 0 bases; unmatched junction bases: 8. CDR3 length: 15 residues. The CDR3 here is CASSLDRRSSYEQYF. CDR3 nucleotides: TGTGCCAGCAGTTTGGACAGGAGGAGCTCCTACGAGCAGTACTTC.

The chain has TRBV7-3 and TRBJ1-2; TRBD1 might be the D (6 bases). Germline CDR1 is SGHTA and CDR2 is FQGTGA. The CDR3 covers 17 residues. V shed 5 bases and J shed 6 bases, with 25 bases lying between them. The CDR3 DNA reads TGTGCCAGCAGCCCTTTTTCCCTTGAGGGGGGAGTGGATGGCTACACCTTC. Protein product: CASSPFSLEGGVDGYTF.

The V gene is TRBV7-9, the J gene TRBJ1-2; D not certain. The V gene lost 6 bases and the J gene lost 1 base, with 12 bases spanning the gap. Germline assignment: CDR1 SEHNR and CDR2 FQNEAQ (reference sequence). There are 14 residues in the CDR3. The CDR3 spells CASRLGIDNYGYTF. The CDR3 region has the DNA TGTGCCAGCAGGCTAGGGATAGATAACTATGGCTACACCTTC.

The chain carries TRBV5-5 and TRBJ1-2; unclear D gene. This CDR3 has 13 amino acids. The germline gives CDR1 SGHKS, CDR2 YYEKEE (reference sequence). V lost 4 bases to trimming and J lost 6 bases, with 13 bases between them. This chain's CDR3 is CASSPETVNGYTF. The CDR3 coding sequence is TGTGCCAGCAGCCCAGAAACAGTTAATGGCTACACCTTC.

The rearrangement joins TRBV29-1 to TRBJ1-1, with D possibly TRBD1 on 5 matching bases. Trimming left V 0 bases short and J 11 bases short, with 16 bases between. Germline V lookup: CDR1 SQVTM, CDR2 ANQGSEA. There are 13 residues in the CDR3. The CDR3 region is CSVEDRGQGLAFF. CDR3 nucleotides: TGCAGCGTTGAAGATCGGGGTCAGGGTCTTGCTTTCTTT.

The chain combines TRBV4-3 with TRBJ1-6; TRBD1 might be the D (6 bases). This CDR3 has 19 residues. Between the trimmed V and J ends, which lost 1 base and 9 bases, there was a span of 25 bases. The V gene's germline CDR1 is LGHNA and CDR2 YSLEER. The CDR3 is CASSQADGETGNRGSPLHF. Here the CDR3 DNA reads TGCGCCAGCAGCCAAGCCGATGGCGAGACAGGTAACCGAGGTTCACCCCTCCACTTT.

The genes are TRBV3-1 (or the pseudogene TRBV3-2) and TRBJ2-3, with D unresolved. Germline CDR1 reads LGHDT; CDR2 reads YNNKEL (reference sequence). The CDR3 is 14 residues long. V was shortened by 4 bases and J by 0 bases, with 8 bases between the two germline ends. DNA for the CDR3: TGTGCCAGCAGCCGCGCCACTAGCACAGATACGCAGTATTTT. It encodes CASSRATSTDTQYF.

This chain joins TRBV19 and TRBJ2-7; no definite D call. The CDR3 totals 10 residues. Germline-derived CDR1 and CDR2 are LNHDA and SQIVND (reference sequence). V dropped 7 bases and J dropped 2 bases, with 3 bases sitting between them. Written as DNA, the CDR3 is TGTGCCAGTATTACCTACGAGCAGTACTTC. Translation: CASITYEQYF.

The chain uses TRBV11-2 and TRBJ2-2; D gene ambiguous. CDR3 length: 16 residues. Trimming removed 0 bases at V and 3 bases at J, with 11 bases between. CDR1 and CDR2 from the germline V gene are SGHAT and FQNNGV. The CDR3 DNA sequence: TGTGCCAGCAGCTTAGAGGGGTCTGTCTACACCGGGGAGCTGTTTTTT. Translated, it gives CASSLEGSVYTGELFF.

This sequence joins TRBV7-3 and TRBJ2-3; unclear D gene. The CDR3 contains 12 residues. V gave up 0 bases and J gave up 4 bases, with 2 bases separating them. The germline V gene encodes CDR1 SGHTA and CDR2 FQGTGA. CDR3 in DNA: TGTGCCAGCAGCTTAACAGCAGATACGCAGTATTTT. The encoded protein is CASSLTADTQYF. The variable domain in full, completed from reference TRBV7-3 and TRBJ2-3, reads GAGVSQTPSNKVTEKGKYVELRCDPISGHTALYWYRQSLGQGPEFLIYFQGTGAADDSGLPNDRFFAVRPEGSVSTLKIQRTERGDSAVYLCASSLTADTQYFGPGTRLTVL.

The chain combines TRBV18 with TRBJ1-3; D ambiguous. The V and J ends lost 3 bases and 3 bases respectively, with 12 bases between them. This CDR3 comprises 15 residues. CDR1 and CDR2 from the germline V gene are KGHSH and LQKENI. Here the CDR3 reads CASSPWKNNGNTIYF. The CDR3 coding sequence is TGTGCCAGCTCACCTTGGAAGAACAATGGAAACACCATATATTTT.

The V and J genes are TRBV24-1 and TRBJ1-2; D may be TRBD1 (5 bases). The V end lost 3 bases, the J end lost 6 bases, and 16 bases lay between the germline ends. This CDR3 contains 15 residues. Per the germline V gene, CDR1 is KGHDR and CDR2 is SFDVKD. CDR3 residues: CATSDPPRGVDGYTF. The CDR3 nucleotides are TGTGCCACCAGTGATCCCCCGAGGGGTGTAGATGGCTACACCTTC.